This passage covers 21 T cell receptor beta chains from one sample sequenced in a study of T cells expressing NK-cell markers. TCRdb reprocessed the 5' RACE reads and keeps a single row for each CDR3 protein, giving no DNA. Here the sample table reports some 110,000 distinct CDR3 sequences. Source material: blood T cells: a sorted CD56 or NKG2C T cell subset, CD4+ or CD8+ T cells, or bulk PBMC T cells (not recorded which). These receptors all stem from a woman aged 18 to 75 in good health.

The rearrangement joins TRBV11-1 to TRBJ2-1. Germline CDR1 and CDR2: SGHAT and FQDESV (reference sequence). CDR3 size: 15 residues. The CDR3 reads CASSLGAQFYNEQFF.

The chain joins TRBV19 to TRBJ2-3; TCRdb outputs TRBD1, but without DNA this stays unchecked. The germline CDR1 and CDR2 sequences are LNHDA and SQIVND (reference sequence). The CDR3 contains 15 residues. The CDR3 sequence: CASSKGGPGTDTQYF.

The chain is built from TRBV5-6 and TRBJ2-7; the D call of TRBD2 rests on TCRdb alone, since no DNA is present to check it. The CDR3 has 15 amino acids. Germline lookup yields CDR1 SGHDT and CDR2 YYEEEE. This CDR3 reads CASSLVTSGPYEQYF.

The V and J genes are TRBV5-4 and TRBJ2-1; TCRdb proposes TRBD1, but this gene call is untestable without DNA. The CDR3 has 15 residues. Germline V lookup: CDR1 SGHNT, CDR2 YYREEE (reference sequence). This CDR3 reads CASSAIGDNYNEQFF.

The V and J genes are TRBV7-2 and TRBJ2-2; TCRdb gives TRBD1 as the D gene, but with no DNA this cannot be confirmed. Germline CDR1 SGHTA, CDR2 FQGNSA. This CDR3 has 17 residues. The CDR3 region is CASSHFGQGGGTGELFF.

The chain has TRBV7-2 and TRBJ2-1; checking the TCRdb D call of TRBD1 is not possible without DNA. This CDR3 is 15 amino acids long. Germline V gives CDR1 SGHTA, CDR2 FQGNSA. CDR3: CASSSPPPGYNEQFF.

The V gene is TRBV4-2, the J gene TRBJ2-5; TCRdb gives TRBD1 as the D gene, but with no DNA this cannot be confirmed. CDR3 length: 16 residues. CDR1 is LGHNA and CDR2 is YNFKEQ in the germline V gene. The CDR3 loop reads CASSQELNRGQETQYF.

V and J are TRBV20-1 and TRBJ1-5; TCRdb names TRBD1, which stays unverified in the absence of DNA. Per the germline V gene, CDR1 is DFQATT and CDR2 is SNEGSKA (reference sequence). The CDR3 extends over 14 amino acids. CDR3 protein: CSASDRGSNQPQHF.

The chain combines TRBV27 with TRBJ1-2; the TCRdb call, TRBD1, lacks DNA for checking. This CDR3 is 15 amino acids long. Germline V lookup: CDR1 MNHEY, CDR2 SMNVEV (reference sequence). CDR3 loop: CASSLSVGQPYGYTF.

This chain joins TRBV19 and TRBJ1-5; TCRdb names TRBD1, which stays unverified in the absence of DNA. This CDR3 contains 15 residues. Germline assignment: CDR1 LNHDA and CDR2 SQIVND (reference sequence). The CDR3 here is CASMIGDRANQPQHF.

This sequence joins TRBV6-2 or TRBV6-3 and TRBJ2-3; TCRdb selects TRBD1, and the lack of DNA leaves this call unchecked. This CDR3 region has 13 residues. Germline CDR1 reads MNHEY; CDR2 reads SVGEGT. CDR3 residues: CASTTGGVDTQYF.

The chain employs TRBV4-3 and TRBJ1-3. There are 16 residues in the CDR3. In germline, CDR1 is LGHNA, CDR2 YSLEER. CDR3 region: CASSPDIPGGGNTIYF.

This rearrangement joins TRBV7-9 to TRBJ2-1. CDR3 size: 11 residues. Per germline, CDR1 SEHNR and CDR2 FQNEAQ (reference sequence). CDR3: CASSLGNEQFF.

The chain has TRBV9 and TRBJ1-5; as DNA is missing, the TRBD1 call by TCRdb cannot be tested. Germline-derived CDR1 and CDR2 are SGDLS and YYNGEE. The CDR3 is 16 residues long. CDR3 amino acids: CASSVDPDRSNQPQHF. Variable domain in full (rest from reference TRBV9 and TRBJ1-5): DSGVTQTPKHLITATGQRVTLRCSPRSGDLSVYWYQQSLDQGLQFLIQYYNGEERAKGNILERFSAQQFPDLHSELNLSSLELGDSALYFCASSVDPDRSNQPQHFGDGTRLSIL.

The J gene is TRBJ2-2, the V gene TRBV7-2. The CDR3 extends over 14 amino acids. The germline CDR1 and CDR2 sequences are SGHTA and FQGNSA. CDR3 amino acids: CASSGYGLSGELFF.

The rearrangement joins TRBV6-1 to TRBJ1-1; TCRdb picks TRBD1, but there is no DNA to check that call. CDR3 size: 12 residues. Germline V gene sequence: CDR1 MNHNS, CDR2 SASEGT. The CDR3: CASSIGATEAFF.

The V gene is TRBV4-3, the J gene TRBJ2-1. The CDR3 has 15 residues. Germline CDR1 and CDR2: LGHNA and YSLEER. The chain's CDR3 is CASSQLLGAYNEQFF.

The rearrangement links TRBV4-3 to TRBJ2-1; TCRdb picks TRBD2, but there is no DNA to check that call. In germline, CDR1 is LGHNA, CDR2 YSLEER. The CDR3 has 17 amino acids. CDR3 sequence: CASSQDPSGGRYNEQFF.

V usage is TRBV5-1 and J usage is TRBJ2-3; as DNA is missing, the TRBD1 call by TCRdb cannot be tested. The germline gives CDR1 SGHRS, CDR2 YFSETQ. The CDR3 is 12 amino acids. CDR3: CASRGQVLGQYF. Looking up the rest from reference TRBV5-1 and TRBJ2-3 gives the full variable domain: KAGVTQTPRYLIKTRGQQVTLSCSPISGHRSVSWYQQTPGQGLQFLFEYFSETQRNKGNFPGRFSGRQFSNSRSEMNVSTLELGDSALYLCASRGQVLGQYFGPGTRLTVL.

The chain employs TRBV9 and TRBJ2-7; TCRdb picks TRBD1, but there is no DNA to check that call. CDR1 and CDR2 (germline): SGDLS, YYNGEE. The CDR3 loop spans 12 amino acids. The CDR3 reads CASSGDSYEQYF.

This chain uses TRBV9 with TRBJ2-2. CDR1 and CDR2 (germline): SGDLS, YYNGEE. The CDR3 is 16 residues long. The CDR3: CASTYKRTANTGELFF.